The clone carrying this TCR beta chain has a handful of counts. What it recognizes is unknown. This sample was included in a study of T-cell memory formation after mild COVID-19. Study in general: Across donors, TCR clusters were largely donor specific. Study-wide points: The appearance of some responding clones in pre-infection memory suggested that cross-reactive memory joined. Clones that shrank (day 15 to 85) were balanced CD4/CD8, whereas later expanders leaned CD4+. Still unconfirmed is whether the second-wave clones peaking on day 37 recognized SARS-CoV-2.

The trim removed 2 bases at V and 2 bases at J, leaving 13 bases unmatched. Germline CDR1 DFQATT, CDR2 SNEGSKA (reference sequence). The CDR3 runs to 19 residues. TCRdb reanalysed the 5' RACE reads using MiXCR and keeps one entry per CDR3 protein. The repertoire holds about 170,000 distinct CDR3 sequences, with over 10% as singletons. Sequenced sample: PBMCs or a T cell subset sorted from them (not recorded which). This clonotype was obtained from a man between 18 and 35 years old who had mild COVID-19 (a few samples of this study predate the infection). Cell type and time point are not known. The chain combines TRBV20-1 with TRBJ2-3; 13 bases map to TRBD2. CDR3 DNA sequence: TGCAGTGCTAGAACCCAGGGGCCGACTAGCGGGGGGACCACAGATACGCAGTATTTT. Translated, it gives CSARTQGPTSGGTTDTQYF.